This record concerns one T cell receptor (beta chain) sequence. This sample was taken from a study of blood T cell repertoires in COVID-19. Across the whole study: T cells, B-cell-depleted T cells, or PBMCs provided the cDNA or gDNA that served as material.

Authors' methods: Estimated nucleated cell counts came from reference gene primer amplification. Here immunoSEQ multiplex PCR was the method, and the copy in TCRdb shows in-frame clones only, minus some. From that table come the V and J calls and clone size; the DNA was used to work out D and trimming. The table lists approximately 200,000 clones, around 85% of them singletons. Enrolled through a virtual design, the participants were between 18 and 89 years of age and came from approximately 25 US areas. Membership in each cohort depended on participant-reported clinical history. V was shortened by 1 base and J by 4 bases, with 13 bases between the two germline ends. The CDR3 consists of 15 residues. Per germline, CDR1 SNHLY and CDR2 FYNNEI.

The chain has TRBV2 and TRBJ1-2; D ambiguous. This receptor was identified in a man between 35 and 55 years old who had recovered from COVID-19. The sequencing input was PBMCs or T cells enriched from blood (not recorded which). The CDR3 sequence is CASSEGGSVLYGYTF. CDR3 DNA: TGTGCCAGCAGTGAAGGCGGCTCAGTCCTCTATGGCTACACCTTC.